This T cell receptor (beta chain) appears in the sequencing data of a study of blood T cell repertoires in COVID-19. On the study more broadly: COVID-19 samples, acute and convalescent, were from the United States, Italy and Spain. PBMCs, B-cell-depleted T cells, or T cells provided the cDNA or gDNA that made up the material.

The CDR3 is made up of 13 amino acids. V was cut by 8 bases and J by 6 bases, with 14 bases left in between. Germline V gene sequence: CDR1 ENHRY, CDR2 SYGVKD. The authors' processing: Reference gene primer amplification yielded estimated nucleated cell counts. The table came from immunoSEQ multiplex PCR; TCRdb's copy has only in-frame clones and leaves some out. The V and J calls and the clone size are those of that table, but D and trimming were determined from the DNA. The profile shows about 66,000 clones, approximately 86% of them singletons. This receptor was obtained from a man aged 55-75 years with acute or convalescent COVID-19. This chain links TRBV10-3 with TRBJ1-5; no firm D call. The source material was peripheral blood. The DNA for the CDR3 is TGTGCCATCGGCGAGGTACGGAGTCAGCCCCAGCATTTT. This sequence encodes CAIGEVRSQPQHF.